These 18 T cell receptor beta chains share one sample of origin, sequenced in a study of identical twins. TCRdb processed the 5' RACE reads anew with MiXCR; each CDR3 protein has one entry. The repertoire holds roughly 260,000 distinct CDR3 sequences, with about 14% as singletons. The specimen sequenced was memory (CD45RO+) T cells sorted from blood. The receptor set was obtained from a woman aged 18-30 years in good health.

This clonotype was recorded a few times. V gene TRBV4-3 combines with J gene TRBJ2-7; weak D call: TRBD2 (5 bases). This CDR3 is built from 13 residues. The germline CDR1 and CDR2 sequences are LGHNA and YSLEER. Trimming took 0 bases from V and 4 from J, leaving 7 bases between them. The CDR3 protein is CASSQDGGYEQYF. The CDR3 DNA is TGCGCCAGCAGCCAAGATGGCGGGTACGAGCAGTACTTC.

The rearrangement joins TRBV29-1 to TRBJ2-7; D remains ambiguous. V gave up 6 bases and J gave up 2 bases, with 14 bases separating them. Germline V gives CDR1 SQVTM, CDR2 ANQGSEA. The CDR3 contains 13 residues. The CDR3 DNA reads as TGCAGCGTGACGACAATGTCCCCCTACGAGCAGTACTTC. Amino acid sequence: CSVTTMSPYEQYF.

This clonotype was detected ten times or more. At one of its ends the junction is not consistent with the germline gene, which may arise from a read error. The V gene is TRBV5-1, the J gene TRBJ2-3; a possible D gene is TRBD2 (6 bases). Germline CDR1 is SGHRS and CDR2 is YFSETQ. This CDR3 comprises 14 residues. The CDR3 bases are TGTGCCAGCAGTTTTAGCGGAAGCACAGATACGCAGTATTTT. Protein product: CASSFSGSTDTQYF.

This clonotype was seen repeatedly, ten times or more. The V call is TRBV29-1, the J call TRBJ2-5; a possible D gene is TRBD1 (6 bases). In germline, CDR1 is SQVTM, CDR2 ANQGSEA. CDR3 length: 12 residues. The V end lost 2 bases, the J end lost 7 bases, and 11 bases lay between the germline ends. Here the CDR3 reads CSVEWGQGTQYF. For the CDR3, the DNA is TGCAGCGTTGAATGGGGGCAGGGGACCCAGTACTTC. Variable domain in full (rest from reference TRBV29-1 and TRBJ2-5): SAVISQKPSRDICQRGTSLTIQCQVDSQVTMMFWYRQQPGQSLTLIATANQGSEATYESGFVIDKFPISRPNLTFSTLTVSNMSPEDSSIYLCSVEWGQGTQYFGPGTRLLVL.

This clonotype was observed a handful of times. At one boundary the junction diverges from the germline segment, which might be a read error. V and J are TRBV7-7 and TRBJ2-7; 7 bases agree with TRBD2. Germline-derived CDR1 and CDR2 are SSHAT and FNYEAQ (reference sequence). This CDR3 comprises 16 residues. CDR3: CASSPRSTDTSDEQYF. CDR3 DNA: TGTGCTAGCAGCCCCCGATCAACAGACACTAGCGACGAGCAGTACTTC.

The V gene is TRBV11-2, the J gene TRBJ2-1; D is unresolved. This CDR3 has 15 amino acids. CDR1 and CDR2 (germline): SGHAT, FQNNGV. The V end lost 5 bases, the J end lost 15 bases, and 26 bases lay between the germline ends. The CDR3 loop reads CASSPSHYYGSSSFF. CDR3 nucleotide sequence: TGTGCCAGCAGCCCGTCCCATTATTACGGGTCTTCCTCGTTCTTC.

V usage is TRBV7-9 and J usage is TRBJ2-2; no firm D call. Germline CDR1 and CDR2: SEHNR and FQNEAQ (reference sequence). With 6 bases removed from V and 3 bases from J, the gap between germline ends came to 5 bases. The CDR3 has 12 residues. The CDR3, as DNA: TGTGCCAGCAGACAGCACACCGGGGAGCTGTTTTTT. Translated: CASRQHTGELFF.

This clonotype is medium-sized within its sample. The chain uses TRBV7-9 and TRBJ2-1, with 10 bases identical to TRBD2. CDR3 size: 16 residues. V lost 2 bases and J lost 7; bases outside the gene matches: 8. Germline-derived CDR1 and CDR2 are SEHNR and FQNEAQ (reference sequence). CDR3 DNA sequence: TGTGCCAGCAGCTTATCTCTAGCGGGAGTTCTAAATGAGCAGTTCTTC. It translates to CASSLSLAGVLNEQFF.

This clonotype was counted at least ten times. The chain couples TRBV3-1 to TRBJ2-7, with 7 bases fitting TRBD1. The CDR3 has 14 residues. CDR1 is LGHDT and CDR2 is YNNKEL in the germline V gene (reference sequence). J gave up 2 bases and V 3 bases, and 4 bases lay outside the gene matches. DNA for the CDR3: TGTGCCAGCAGCCACGACAGGGTGACCTACGAGCAGTACTTC. Its translation is CASSHDRVTYEQYF.

The sample holds many counts of this clonotype. The rearrangement links TRBV5-1 to TRBJ1-1; tentatively, D is TRBD1 (6 bases). This CDR3 is built from 15 residues. Germline values: CDR1 SGHRS, CDR2 YFSETQ. V was cut by 0 bases and J by 6 bases, with 15 bases left in between. CDR3 coding DNA: TGCGCCAGCAGCTTGGAACCCTCCAGGGGAGCTGAAGCTTTCTTT. It yields the protein CASSLEPSRGAEAFF.

V usage is TRBV20-1 and J usage is TRBJ2-5; 8 bases are shared with TRBD2. Germline lookup yields CDR1 DFQATT and CDR2 SNEGSKA (reference sequence). With 5 bases clipped from V and 1 base from J, the junction kept 12 bases outside the gene matches. This CDR3 has 16 amino acids. This chain's CDR3 is CSAPFRGGPSQETQYF. CDR3 sequence (DNA): TGCAGTGCTCCTTTTCGCGGGGGGCCTTCCCAAGAGACCCAGTACTTC.

This clonotype was detected ten times or more. The chain carries TRBV27 and TRBJ2-1; unclear D gene. With 3 bases removed from V and 5 bases from J, the gap between germline ends came to 5 bases. This CDR3 is 12 amino acids long. In germline, CDR1 is MNHEY, CDR2 SMNVEV (reference sequence). The CDR3 loop is CASSFRDNEQFF. The CDR3 nucleotides read TGTGCCAGCAGTTTTAGAGACAATGAGCAGTTCTTC.

V usage is TRBV25-1 and J usage is TRBJ1-4; a weak D match, TRBD1 (5 bases). The CDR3 sequence is 13 residues long. V lost 7 bases and J lost 4, with 10 bases in between. Germline loops: CDR1 MGHDK, CDR2 SYGVNS. The CDR3 protein is CASTGGFNEKLFF. As DNA, the CDR3 is TGTGCCAGCACTGGGGGTTTTAATGAAAAACTGTTTTTT.

The chain carries TRBV18 and TRBJ2-5; TRBD2 aligns across 10 bases. CDR3 length: 14 residues. J was trimmed by 4 bases and V by 6 bases; bases with no gene match: 5. Germline V gene sequence: CDR1 KGHSH, CDR2 LQKENI. This CDR3 is CASSPSGGGETQYF. CDR3 DNA: TGTGCCAGCTCGCCTAGCGGGGGTGGAGAGACCCAGTACTTC. Full variable domain (rest looked up from reference TRBV18 and TRBJ2-5): NAGVMQNPRHLVRRRGQEARLRCSPMKGHSHVYWYRQLPEEGLKFMVYLQKENIIDESGMPKERFSAEFPKEGPSILRIQQVVRGDSAAYFCASSPSGGGETQYFGPGTRLLVL.

This clonotype has only a few counts. This chain links TRBV6-1 with TRBJ2-1, with D possibly being TRBD1 or TRBD2 (5 bases each). This CDR3 has 14 amino acids. Germline V CDR1 and CDR2: MNHNS, SASEGT. V was pared by 3 bases and J by 15 bases, with 21 bases between. CDR3 nucleotide sequence: TGTGCCAGCAGTGACGGGGCAGGGAGTCGCCCTCGGTTCTTC. This gives the protein CASSDGAGSRPRFF.

This clonotype has more than one count but fewer than ten. The V and J genes are TRBV5-1 and TRBJ2-1; 8 bases are a match to TRBD2. The trim removed 2 bases at V and 8 bases at J, leaving 6 bases unmatched. This CDR3 contains 14 residues. Looked up from germline, CDR1 is SGHRS and CDR2 is YFSETQ. CDR3 bases: TGCGCCAGCAGCTTCGTCGGGACTAGGGATGAGCAGTTCTTC. This codes for CASSFVGTRDEQFF. The variable domain in full, completed from reference TRBV5-1 and TRBJ2-1, reads KAGVTQTPRYLIKTRGQQVTLSCSPISGHRSVSWYQQTPGQGLQFLFEYFSETQRNKGNFPGRFSGRQFSNSRSEMNVSTLELGDSALYLCASSFVGTRDEQFFGPGTRLTVL.

This clonotype is medium-sized by share. The chain couples TRBV9 to TRBJ2-4, with D unclear. This CDR3 spans 16 amino acids. Germline loops: CDR1 SGDLS, CDR2 YYNGEE. V was trimmed by 4 bases and J by 3 bases, leaving 17 bases between them. CDR3 bases: TGTGCCAGCAGCTCAGACCTCTATCGGATCAAAAACATTCAGTACTTC. Its translation is CASSSDLYRIKNIQYF.

In DNA form, the CDR3 reads TGTGCCAGCAGTTCCAACAGGCGGGAGACCCAGTACTTC. Its protein product is CASSSNRRETQYF. The chain is built from TRBV6-5 and TRBJ2-5, with D perhaps TRBD1 (5 bases). Germline V lookup: CDR1 MNHEY, CDR2 SVGAGI. Trimming left V 4 bases short and J 5 bases short, with 11 bases between. CDR3 size: 13 residues.